The following is a TCR beta chain sequence with its context. The sample is drawn from a study of beta chain features in type 1 diabetes. Expressed TCRB transcripts were sequenced because the entire RNA isolate underwent reverse transcription. Using immunoSEQ multiplex PCR, the repertoire was profiled, and TCRdb retains in-frame clones only, with some absent. The sample lists 38,000 or so clones; 64% were seen once. The specimen was Tregs from blood. The receptor was isolated from a woman aged 25 to 39 in good health.

The CDR3 coding sequence is TGTGCCAGCAGCTTATGGGGAGGGGTCAATCAGCCCCAGCATTTT. This gives the protein CASSLWGGVNQPQHF. The rearrangement links TRBV5-4 to TRBJ1-5; D possibly corresponds to TRBD1 (5 bases). CDR1 and CDR2 from the germline V gene are SGHNT and YYREEE (reference sequence). Trimming cost V 2 bases and J 3 bases, with 12 bases left between them. CDR3 size: 15 residues.